Included here is one T cell receptor (beta chain) sequence, with context. This sample is part of a study of blood T cell repertoires in COVID-19. The overall study: Samples of COVID-19 (acute and convalescent) were obtained from the United States, Italy and Spain. T cells, B-cell-depleted T cells, or PBMCs provided the cDNA or gDNA that served as material.

As originally analysed: How many nucleated cells were present was estimated from reference gene primer amplification. The table came from immunoSEQ multiplex PCR; TCRdb's copy has only in-frame clones and leaves some out. V, J and clone size reflect that table, while D and trimming were determined from the DNA. This table has 100,000 or so clones, around four fifths appearing once. The CDR3 is 16 amino acids. Germline CDR1 and CDR2: SGHRS and YFSETQ. Unmatched junction bases numbered 9, after V lost 4 bases and J lost 7 bases. The sequence derives from a woman aged 70-85 years with active or convalescent COVID-19. This chain links TRBV5-1 with TRBJ1-4, with 11 bases fitting TRBD1. Sample: peripheral blood. This chain's CDR3 is CASSPGQGASGEKLFF. The CDR3 coding sequence is TGCGCCAGCAGCCCCGGACAGGGGGCCTCTGGTGAAAAACTGTTTTTT.